The 14 T cell receptor beta chains given below trace back to one sample, sequenced in a study of Ad26.COV2.S vaccination and SARS-CoV-2 variants. Indicated treatment: some 20 received Ad26.COV2.S at low or high dose, single or two shots; several received placebo; per-sample allocation not given. After the first vaccine or placebo injection, samples were drawn on day 63. Using immunoSEQ multiplex PCR, the repertoire was profiled, and TCRdb retains in-frame clones only, with some absent. The table has roughly 410,000 clones, 80% to 90% seen once. The sequencing here drew on peripheral blood, taken in a trial of Ad26.COV2.S vaccine versus placebo. The receptors originated from a person aged 18 to 65 who received the Ad26.COV2.S COVID-19 vaccine or a placebo.

There are a few counts of this clone. The chain recombines TRBV4-3 with TRBJ1-1; D not certain. Between the trimmed V and J ends, which lost 4 bases and 4 bases, there was a span of 16 bases. The CDR3 contains 15 residues. Germline loops: CDR1 LGHNA, CDR2 YSLEER. Here the CDR3 DNA reads TGCGCCAGCAGCCGCGAGGACGGAGGAAGCACTGAAGCTTTCTTT. Its protein product is CASSREDGGSTEAFF.

The rearrangement links TRBV7-9 to TRBJ1-1; D is uncertain. Germline V gene sequence: CDR1 SEHNR, CDR2 FQNEAQ (reference sequence). This CDR3 has 16 residues. The V end lost 1 base, the J end lost 11 bases, and 23 bases lay between the germline ends. CDR3 in DNA: TGTGCCAGCAGCTTAGGAGGACGGGGTTCGCACCGGACGGCTTTCTTT. Encoded protein: CASSLGGRGSHRTAFF.

This chain joins TRBV6-2 or TRBV6-3 and TRBJ2-1, with a weak D call TRBD2 (6 bases). In germline, CDR1 is MNHEY, CDR2 SVGEGT. The CDR3 is made up of 17 amino acids. The V end was cut by 2 bases, the J end by 3 bases, with 17 bases between. The CDR3 protein is CASSYRRRAGNYNEQFF. The CDR3 nucleotides are TGTGCCAGCAGTTACCGGCGAAGGGCGGGAAACTACAATGAGCAGTTCTTC.

The chain carries TRBV5-1 and TRBJ1-5; D is ambiguous. V was shortened by 5 bases and J by 1 base, with 7 bases between the two germline ends. CDR3 size: 13 residues. The germline CDR1 and CDR2 sequences are SGHRS and YFSETQ. In nucleotides, the CDR3 is TGCGCCAGCAGAGAAGGGAGCAATCAGCCCCAGCATTTT. Protein product: CASREGSNQPQHF.

This clone was counted between two and nine times. The gene calls are TRBV3-1 (or the pseudogene TRBV3-2) and TRBJ2-2, with D hard to call. Trimming pared 1 base from V and 6 bases from J, leaving 12 bases between. Germline V gives CDR1 LGHDT, CDR2 YNNKEL (reference sequence). The CDR3 contains 15 residues. The CDR3 here is CASSQVVRSPGELFF. The CDR3 bases are TGTGCCAGCAGCCAAGTTGTCCGTTCCCCCGGGGAGCTGTTTTTT.

The gene calls are TRBV5-6 and TRBJ2-1; D perhaps matches TRBD2 (7 bases). The CDR3 length is 15 residues. Germline V gene lookup returns CDR1 SGHDT and CDR2 YYEEEE. V lost 4 bases and J lost 1, with 12 bases in between. Here the CDR3 reads CASSLGGASYNEQFF. CDR3 DNA sequence: TGTGCCAGCAGCCTAGGGGGGGCGTCCTACAATGAGCAGTTCTTC.

The chain links TRBV30 to TRBJ1-2; 8 nucleotides agree with TRBD1. This CDR3 spans 13 amino acids. After removal of 4 bases from V and 3 bases from J, the junction contained 4 bases not matched to a gene. CDR1 and CDR2 (germline): GTSNPN, SVGIG (reference sequence). In DNA form, the CDR3 reads TGTGCCTGGACCCCGGGACAGGACTATGGCTACACCTTC. It translates to CAWTPGQDYGYTF.

V gene TRBV15 combines with J gene TRBJ2-7, with D tentatively TRBD2 (6 bases). V gave up 3 bases and J gave up 1 base, with 7 bases separating them. Looked up from germline, CDR1 is LNHNV and CDR2 is YYDKDF (reference sequence). The CDR3 has 13 residues. The CDR3 coding sequence is TGTGCCACCAGCAGGCGGGATTCCTACGAGCAGTACTTC. Translation: CATSRRDSYEQYF.

The chain combines TRBV2 with TRBJ1-1; D unresolved. The CDR3 is 13 residues long. The germline V and J ends were trimmed by 6 bases and 3 bases, with 11 bases remaining between them. Germline V lookup: CDR1 SNHLY, CDR2 FYNNEI. The CDR3 nucleotides are TGTGCCAGCAGCGGTCATCCCTACACTGAAGCTTTCTTT. It yields the protein CASSGHPYTEAFF. Drawing the rest from reference TRBV2 and TRBJ1-1, the complete variable domain is EPEVTQTPSHQVTQMGQEVILRCVPISNHLYFYWYRQILGQKVEFLVSFYNNEISEKSEIFDDQFSVERPDGSNFTLKIRSTKLEDSAMYFCASSGHPYTEAFFGQGTRLTVV.

The J gene is TRBJ1-6, the V gene TRBV7-2, with D perhaps matching TRBD1 (6 bases). V gave up 5 bases and J gave up 10 bases, with 15 bases separating them. Germline CDR1 is SGHTA and CDR2 is FQGNSA. The CDR3 has 14 amino acids. CDR3 protein: CASSLTGGASPLHF. The CDR3 DNA reads TGTGCCAGCAGCCTAACCGGGGGGGCCTCACCCCTCCACTTT.

This chain uses TRBV5-1 with TRBJ1-1; 7 nucleotides match TRBD1. This CDR3 comprises 15 residues. CDR1 is SGHRS, CDR2 YFSETQ, per germline. V shed 1 base and J 2 bases; nucleotides not matched to a gene: 5. The CDR3: CASSLRQGPNTEAFF. DNA for the CDR3: TGCGCCAGCAGCTTGCGACAGGGCCCAAACACTGAAGCTTTCTTT.

The rearrangement joins TRBV30 to TRBJ2-1; 8 bases map to TRBD2. Trimming took 2 bases from V and 9 from J; bases not matched to a gene: 6. The length of the CDR3 is 13 residues. The germline gives CDR1 GTSNPN, CDR2 SVGIG (reference sequence). The CDR3 nucleotides read TGTGCCTGGAGTCCCGGGGGGGTCGGTGAGCAGTTCTTC. This encodes CAWSPGGVGEQFF.

In this sample, this clone turned up once. This chain joins TRBV2 and TRBJ1-1; the D gene is possibly TRBD1 (6 bases). The V gene's germline CDR1 is SNHLY and CDR2 FYNNEI. This CDR3 region has 14 residues. Between the trimmed V and J ends, which lost 4 bases and 4 bases, there was a span of 13 bases. CDR3 sequence (DNA): TGTGCCAGCAGTGTCCAGCCAGGGGCCACTGAAGCTTTCTTT. Its translation: CASSVQPGATEAFF.

The gene calls are TRBV4-3 and TRBJ1-1; D gene ambiguous. This CDR3 spans 14 amino acids. CDR1 is LGHNA and CDR2 is YSLEER in the germline V gene. Trimming shortened V by 4 bases and J by 1 base, and 10 bases separated the two germline ends. The CDR3 bases are TGCGCCAGCAGCCGGTCCGGAGGGAACACTGAAGCTTTCTTT. Translating gives CASSRSGGNTEAFF.